Listed here is a single TCR beta chain. This entry belongs to a study of beta chain features in type 1 diabetes. The sequenced template was cDNA made from the entire isolated RNA. TCRdb's table, derived via immunoSEQ multiplex PCR, lists solely in-frame clones and lacks some. Here the sample spans 250,000 or so clones, roughly 70% being singletons. In total, each donor contributed a single heparinised blood draw that averaged about 110 mL. Germline CDR1 reads SGHRS; CDR2 reads YFSETQ. This CDR3 contains 12 residues. V was trimmed by 3 bases and J by 1 base, leaving 4 bases between them. V is TRBV5-1 and J is TRBJ1-1; D unresolved. The receptor's source is a man aged 30-40 years in good health. Sequenced: naive CD4+ T cells from blood. The CDR3 coding sequence is TGCGCCAGCAGCTACGAGAACACTGAAGCTTTCTTT. It yields the protein CASSYENTEAFF.